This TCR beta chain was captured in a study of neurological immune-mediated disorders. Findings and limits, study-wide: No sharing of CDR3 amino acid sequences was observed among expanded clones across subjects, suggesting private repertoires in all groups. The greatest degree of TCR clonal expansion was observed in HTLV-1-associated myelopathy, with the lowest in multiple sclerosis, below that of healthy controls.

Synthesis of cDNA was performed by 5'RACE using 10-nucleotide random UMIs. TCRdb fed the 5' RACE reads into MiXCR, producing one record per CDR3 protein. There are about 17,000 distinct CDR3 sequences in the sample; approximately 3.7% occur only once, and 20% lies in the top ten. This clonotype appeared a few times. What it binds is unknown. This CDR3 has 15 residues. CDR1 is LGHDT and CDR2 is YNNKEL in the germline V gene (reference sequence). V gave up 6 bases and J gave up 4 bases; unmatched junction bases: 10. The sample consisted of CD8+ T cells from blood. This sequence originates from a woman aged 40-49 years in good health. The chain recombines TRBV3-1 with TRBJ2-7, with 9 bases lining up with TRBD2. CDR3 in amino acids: CASSLGLAGYYEQYF. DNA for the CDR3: TGTGCCAGCAGTCTGGGCCTAGCGGGATATTACGAGCAGTACTTC.